A selection of T cell receptor beta chains follows, all from one sample in a study of T-cell memory formation after mild COVID-19. One entry per CDR3 protein, called by TCRdb with MiXCR from the 5' RACE reads. This table has 140,000 to 150,000 distinct CDR3 sequences, 20% to 25% appearing once. Specimen: PBMCs or a T cell subset sorted from them (not recorded which). The receptor set was obtained from an adult woman who had mild COVID-19 (a few samples of this study predate the infection). Cell type and time point are not known. Both conserved end residues are part of each CDR3. A D gene is named only where the DNA matches it firmly. Where a row states a size, it is once, few, many or the class of an expanded clone; other rows omit it.

>few|TRBJ2-2|TRBV6-1|TRBD2
CASRSGGAGELFF
TGTGCCAGCAGGTCCGGGGGGGCCGGGGAGCTGTTTTTT
>few|TRBJ2-1|TRBV14|-
CASSQDGGVSYNEQFF
TGTGCCAGCAGCCAAGATGGAGGGGTATCCTACAATGAGCAGTTCTTC
>few|TRBJ1-3|TRBV12-3/TRBV12-4|-
CASSSWDWEAGNTIYF
TGTGCCAGCAGTTCTTGGGACTGGGAGGCTGGAAACACCATATATTTT
>many|TRBJ2-1|TRBV14|TRBD1
CASSQDYRGTSYNEQFF
TGTGCCAGCAGCCAAGATTACAGGGGCACTTCTTACAATGAGCAGTTCTTC
>-|TRBJ1-5|TRBV19|TRBD1
CASSIGTGTQPQHF
TGTGCCAGTAGTATCGGGACAGGCACTCAGCCCCAGCATTTT
>-|TRBJ1-5|TRBV7-9|-
CASSFGGPNQPQHF
TGTGCCAGCAGCTTTGGGGGGCCGAATCAGCCCCAGCATTTT
>-|TRBJ2-5|TRBV7-9|TRBD2
CASSYGLAEEETQYF
TGTGCCAGCAGCTATGGACTAGCGGAGGAAGAGACCCAGTACTTC
>once|TRBJ2-1|TRBV5-1|TRBD2
CASSLVASGGPHEQFF
TGCGCCAGCAGCTTGGTGGCTAGCGGGGGGCCCCATGAGCAGTTCTTC
>-|TRBJ2-7|TRBV4-3|TRBD1
CASSQDTRDRGHYEQYF
TGCGCCAGCAGCCAAGACACTAGGGACAGGGGGCACTACGAGCAGTACTTC
>few|TRBJ2-3|TRBV27|TRBD2
CASSLYVVAGVGDTQYF
TGTGCCAGCAGTTTGTATGTGGTAGCGGGAGTGGGCGATACGCAGTATTTT
>-|TRBJ1-6|TRBV6-6|-
CASNPRDQNSPLHF
TGTGCCAGTAATCCCCGGGACCAAAATTCACCCCTCCACTTT
>-|TRBJ2-7|TRBV11-2|-
CASSEMLVSSYEQYF
TGTGCCAGCAGCGAGATGCTTGTCAGCTCCTACGAGCAGTACTTC
>few|TRBJ2-7|TRBV4-2|TRBD2
CASSPKTGLAYEQYF
TGTGCCAGCAGTCCTAAGACGGGACTAGCCTACGAGCAGTACTTC
>once|TRBJ1-2|TRBV20-1|-
CSASNGGYGYTF
TGCAGTGCTAGTAACGGGGGCTATGGCTACACCTTC
>-|TRBJ2-2|TRBV4-1|-
CASSQEGGELFF
TGCGCCAGCAGCCAGGAGGGCGGGGAGCTGTTTTTT
>-|TRBJ2-3|TRBV7-3|-
CAKRAQGTDTQYF
TGTGCCAAGAGGGCTCAAGGCACAGATACGCAGTATTTT
>-|TRBJ2-2|TRBV19|-
CASTAYRDGTGELFF
TGTGCCAGTACCGCTTACAGGGACGGCACCGGGGAGCTGTTTTTT
>few|TRBJ1-5|TRBV20-1|TRBD1
CSAILDRGLGQPQHF
TGCAGTGCTATTCTGGACAGGGGGCTGGGTCAGCCCCAGCATTTT
>many|TRBJ2-1|TRBV5-5|-
CASSLIVAAEQFF
TGTGCCAGCAGCTTGATCGTCGCGGCTGAGCAGTTCTTC
>-|TRBJ2-7|TRBV7-9|-
CASSSPGQEQYF
TGTGCCAGCAGCTCTCCGGGCCAAGAGCAGTACTTC
>many|TRBJ2-3|TRBV5-1|-
CASRRGVAIDTQYF
TGCGCCAGCCGGCGCGGGGTTGCGATAGATACGCAGTATTTT
>few|TRBJ2-7|TRBV4-2|TRBD2
CASSAGTSGNEQYF
TGTGCCAGCAGCGCGGGGACTAGCGGAAATGAGCAGTACTTC
>-|TRBJ1-2|TRBV2|-
CASSDIRPGRYYGYTF
TGTGCCAGCAGTGACATAAGGCCGGGACGGTACTATGGCTACACCTTC
>-|TRBJ2-7|TRBV5-5|TRBD1
CASSLEGAQESYEQYF
TGTGCCAGCAGCTTGGAGGGGGCTCAGGAGTCCTACGAGCAGTACTTC
>-|TRBJ2-7|TRBV4-2|TRBD1
CASSQDGTGGSYEQYF
TGTGCCAGCAGCCAAGATGGAACAGGGGGCTCTTACGAGCAGTACTTC
>-|TRBJ2-3|TRBV12-3/TRBV12-4|TRBD2
CASSFERGGSDTQYF
TGTGCCAGCAGTTTCGAGCGGGGGGGATCAGATACGCAGTATTTT
>-|TRBJ1-4|TRBV7-9|-
CASSPQGPTNEKLFF
TGTGCCAGCAGCCCACAGGGTCCAACTAATGAAAAACTGTTTTTT
>-|TRBJ1-1|TRBV11-3|TRBD1
CASSPPRTGKTEAFF
TGTGCCAGCAGCCCACCCCGGACAGGGAAAACTGAAGCTTTCTTT
>few|TRBJ2-5|TRBV7-9|TRBD1
CASRSGTVKETQYF
TGTGCCAGCAGATCCGGGACAGTGAAGGAGACCCAGTACTTC
>few|TRBJ2-1|TRBV4-1|-
CASSQNGDLSWYNEQFF
TGCGCCAGCAGCCAGAATGGGGACTTAAGCTGGTACAATGAGCAGTTCTTC
>few|TRBJ2-1|TRBV6-4|TRBD2
CASSQAGGHEQFF
TGTGCCAGCAGTCAAGCGGGGGGGCATGAGCAGTTCTTC
>many|TRBJ2-3|TRBV9|TRBD2
CASSVSGASTDTQYF
TGTGCCAGCAGCGTGAGCGGGGCGAGCACAGATACGCAGTATTTT
>many|TRBJ2-7|TRBV4-1|-
CASSQDPSPKSSYEQYF
TGCGCCAGCAGCCAAGATCCATCTCCTAAGAGTTCCTACGAGCAGTACTTC
>-|TRBJ2-2|TRBV7-3|TRBD1
CASSASGTGYTGELFF
TGTGCCAGCAGCGCATCCGGGACAGGGTACACCGGGGAGCTGTTTTTT
>-|TRBJ2-1|TRBV11-1|-
CASSLARGSDNEQFF
TGTGCCAGCAGCTTAGCCCGGGGTAGCGACAATGAGCAGTTCTTC
>few|TRBJ2-3|TRBV29-1|TRBD2
CSVERTSGRDVDF
TGCAGCGTTGAAAGGACTAGCGGGAGGGACGTGGATTTT
>-|TRBJ1-1|TRBV27|-
CASSRYDTNTEAFF
TGTGCCAGCAGTCGATACGACACGAACACTGAAGCTTTCTTT
>few|TRBJ2-7|TRBV27|TRBD2
CASSRGGDEQYF
TGTGCCAGCAGTCGGGGGGGGGACGAGCAGTACTTC
>-|TRBJ2-6|TRBV7-9|-
CASSLWGGQDGSGANVLTF
TGTGCCAGCAGCTTGTGGGGGGGGCAGGACGGTTCCGGGGCCAACGTCCTGACTTTC